This entry is about one T cell receptor (beta chain). CDR1 is SGHRS and CDR2 is YFSETQ in the germline V gene. V trimming: 0 bases; J trimming: 10 bases; junction bases outside the gene matches: 3. The CDR3 runs 14 residues. This specimen comes from a study of blood T cell repertoires in COVID-19. Per the original data handling: Amplifying reference gene primers gave estimates of nucleated cell counts. The assay was immunoSEQ multiplex PCR, and TCRdb's table has in-frame clones only and misses some. V, J and clone size reflect that table, while D and trimming were determined from the DNA. The sample has roughly 250,000 clones, 90% seen once.

The chain couples TRBV5-1 to TRBJ1-6, with 8 bases matching TRBD1. Material for sequencing was peripheral blood. The receptor's source is a woman aged 40 to 50 with acute or convalescent COVID-19. The CDR3 nucleotides read TGCGCCAGCAGCTTGGAACAGGGGGGATCACCCCTCCACTTT. Translating gives CASSLEQGGSPLHF.